The 21 T cell receptor beta chains listed next were all sequenced from one sample in a study of Ad26.COV2.S vaccination and SARS-CoV-2 variants. Sequenced by immunoSEQ multiplex PCR; TCRdb stores in-frame clones only, minus some. The data hold about 350,000 clones, with about 87% observed a single time. Treatment of the sample: 19 received Ad26.COV2.S at low or high dose, single or two shots; roughly 5 received placebo; per-sample allocation not given. Each sample was drawn 63 days after the first injection (of vaccine or placebo). This sample comprised peripheral blood, obtained in a trial of Ad26.COV2.S vaccine versus placebo. The origin of the receptors is a person between 18 and 65 years old who received the Ad26.COV2.S COVID-19 vaccine or a placebo.

CDR3 sequence: CASSQTGRSNEKLFF. Written as DNA, the CDR3 is TGTGCCAGCAGCCAAACGGGACGGAGTAATGAAAAACTGTTTTTT. This rearrangement joins TRBV5-6 to TRBJ1-4; tentatively, D is TRBD1 (5 bases). Germline values: CDR1 SGHDT, CDR2 YYEEEE. The CDR3 is 15 residues long. Trimming removed 4 bases at V and 4 bases at J, with 14 bases between.

This chain uses TRBV28 with TRBJ1-5; TRBD1 might be the D (5 bases). V was pared by 8 bases and J by 5 bases, with 10 bases between. Germline assignment: CDR1 MDHEN and CDR2 SYDVKM. There are 12 residues in the CDR3. CDR3 protein: CASGAGDQPQHF. The CDR3 bases are TGTGCCAGCGGGGCGGGGGATCAGCCCCAGCATTTT.

CDR3 sequence reads: CASSLLPRDSNYGYTF. Written as DNA, the CDR3 is TGTGCCAGCAGCTTACTACCCCGGGACAGCAACTATGGCTACACCTTC. The rearrangement links TRBV27 to TRBJ1-2; 7 bases line up with TRBD1. Germline trimming cut 6 bases from V and 2 bases from J; bases unmatched to any gene: 12. Germline CDR1 reads MNHEY; CDR2 reads SMNVEV (reference sequence). CDR3 size: 16 residues.

This clone was counted a single time. The chain carries TRBV9 and TRBJ2-3; D could derive from TRBD1 or TRBD2 (5 bases each). V lost 0 bases and J 1 base, leaving 12 bases between the germline ends. The CDR3 is made up of 16 amino acids. Looked up from germline, CDR1 is SGDLS and CDR2 is YYNGEE. The CDR3 region is CASSVGPPGRTDTQYF. The DNA of the CDR3 is TGTGCCAGCAGCGTAGGTCCCCCGGGACGCACAGATACGCAGTATTTT.

The chain employs TRBV6-2 or TRBV6-3 and TRBJ2-1, with D possibly being TRBD2 (5 bases). CDR3 length: 15 residues. V dropped 6 bases and J dropped 4 bases, with 16 bases sitting between them. CDR1 is MNHEY and CDR2 is SVGEGT in the germline V gene. The CDR3 DNA follows: TGTGCCAGCAGCCCCGTCGGCGCGGGTTACAATGAGCAGTTCTTC. Protein product: CASSPVGAGYNEQFF.

With regard to this clone: Germline and junction disagree at one end, which may indicate a read error. The chain carries TRBV28 and TRBJ1-5, with unresolved D. This CDR3 region has 11 residues. From germline, CDR1 is MDHEN and CDR2 SYDVKM. CDR3 loop: CASSLNPPQHF. The CDR3 region has the DNA TGTGCCAGCAGTTTAAATCCGCCCCAGCATTTT.

The rearrangement joins TRBV2 to TRBJ1-1, with D possibly TRBD1 on 6 matching bases. The CDR3 contains 15 residues. Trimming shortened V by 2 bases and J by 5 bases, and 15 bases separated the two germline ends. The germline V gene has CDR1 SNHLY and CDR2 FYNNEI. The CDR3 sequence: CASSELEQGVTEAFF. DNA of the CDR3: TGTGCCAGCAGTGAACTGGAACAGGGAGTGACTGAAGCTTTCTTT.

The chain combines TRBV5-4 with TRBJ2-2; D may correspond to TRBD1 or TRBD2 (6 bases each). Deletions cut 7 bases from V and 3 bases from J, with 13 bases between. Per germline, CDR1 SGHNT and CDR2 YYREEE (reference sequence). The CDR3 spans 14 residues. In nucleotides, the CDR3 is TGTGCCAGCGGGTGGAGGGGGGACACCGGGGAGCTGTTTTTT. This encodes CASGWRGDTGELFF.

The chain uses TRBV25-1 and TRBJ1-4; D perhaps matches TRBD1 (6 bases). V was trimmed by 4 bases and J by 8 bases, leaving 14 bases between them. Per the germline V gene, CDR1 is MGHDK and CDR2 is SYGVNS. This CDR3 has 14 residues. CDR3 bases: TGTGCCAGCAGTGGATTCAGGGGCGCCGAAAAACTGTTTTTT. Its protein product is CASSGFRGAEKLFF.

In this sample, this clone turned up a few times. The rearrangement joins TRBV10-1 to TRBJ1-6; 9 positions match TRBD1. Per germline, CDR1 WNHNN and CDR2 SYGVQD (reference sequence). This CDR3 is built from 17 residues. V trimming: 8 bases; J trimming: 8 bases; junction bases outside the gene matches: 16. In DNA, the CDR3 is TGCGCCAGCCCTCATCTATCGGACAGGGGATATGATTCACCCCTCCACTTT. It translates to CASPHLSDRGYDSPLHF.

On this clone: Its ends do not fully match the called genes, so a read error is possible. The J gene is TRBJ2-5, the V gene TRBV6-1; TRBD1 matches 7 bases. The CDR3 totals 17 residues. Germline V gene lookup returns CDR1 MNHNS and CDR2 SASEGT. CDR3 protein: CASCDRVQTGYPETQYF. As DNA, the CDR3 is TGTGCCAGCTGTGACAGGGTACAAACAGGTTACCCAGAGACCCAGTACTTC.

The genes are TRBV5-1 and TRBJ2-3; 8 nucleotides match TRBD1. CDR3 length equals 15 residues. Germline loops: CDR1 SGHRS, CDR2 YFSETQ. V gave up 4 bases and J gave up 4 bases; unmatched junction bases: 8. This CDR3 reads CASSTGTGISDTQYF. The CDR3, as DNA: TGCGCCAGCAGCACCGGGACAGGAATATCAGATACGCAGTATTTT.

The gene calls are TRBV9 and TRBJ1-6; D gene uncertain. The germline V gene encodes CDR1 SGDLS and CDR2 YYNGEE. The CDR3 length is 14 residues. The V and J ends lost 0 bases and 7 bases respectively, with 8 bases between them. CDR3 coding DNA: TGTGCCAGCAGCGTAGGGACGCTAAATTCACCCCTCCACTTT. It specifies CASSVGTLNSPLHF.

This chain uses TRBV16 with TRBJ1-5; D unresolved. The length of the CDR3 is 14 residues. CDR1 is KGHSY, CDR2 FQNENV, per germline. V dropped 6 bases and J dropped 4 bases, with 13 bases sitting between them. The CDR3 DNA sequence: TGTGCCAGCAGACAAGGGCGGGGTAATCAGCCCCAGCATTTT. Its translation: CASRQGRGNQPQHF.

This chain links TRBV11-2 with TRBJ2-7; D remains ambiguous. Germline CDR1 SGHAT, CDR2 FQNNGV. CDR3 length: 15 residues. V gave up 4 bases and J gave up 2 bases, with 15 bases separating them. DNA of the CDR3: TGTGCCAGCAGCTCCCTTGGAGTCGGGCCCTACGAGCAGTACTTC. This sequence encodes CASSSLGVGPYEQYF.

V and J are TRBV6-1 and TRBJ2-3, with a tentative D call TRBD2 (6 bases). Trimming removed 1 base from V and 2 bases from J, with 10 bases in between. From germline, CDR1 is MNHNS and CDR2 SASEGT. The CDR3 spans 15 residues. CDR3 sequence: CASSEGGGYTDTQYF. The CDR3 DNA is TGTGCCAGCAGTGAAGGGGGAGGATACACAGATACGCAGTATTTT.

This sequence joins TRBV7-2 and TRBJ2-7; D is uncertain. The CDR3 has 13 amino acids. Germline values: CDR1 SGHTA, CDR2 FQGNSA. V lost 1 base to trimming and J lost 3 bases, with 7 bases between them. CDR3 protein: CASSLDRNYEQYF. CDR3 sequence (DNA): TGTGCCAGCAGCTTAGATAGGAACTACGAGCAGTACTTC.

This chain connects TRBV7-6 to TRBJ1-1; a weak D match, TRBD1 (5 bases). The CDR3 runs to 14 residues. Germline V gene data show CDR1 as SGHVS and CDR2 as FNYEAQ. Trimming removed 2 bases at V and 6 bases at J, with 13 bases between. The CDR3 loop is CASSLLLRGSEAFF. DNA for the CDR3: TGTGCCAGCAGCTTACTACTTCGGGGCTCTGAAGCTTTCTTT.

The chain uses TRBV28 and TRBJ1-6; no clear D gene. Between the trimmed V and J ends, which lost 1 base and 0 bases, there was a span of 10 bases. The CDR3 length is 17 residues. Germline loops: CDR1 MDHEN, CDR2 SYDVKM. The CDR3 protein is CASSLSLGSSYNSPLHF. CDR3 DNA sequence: TGTGCCAGCAGTTTATCTCTGGGAAGCTCCTATAATTCACCCCTCCACTTT.

This chain joins TRBV19 and TRBJ2-5, with D possibly being TRBD1 (5 bases). From germline, CDR1 is LNHDA and CDR2 SQIVND (reference sequence). The CDR3 consists of 14 residues. The ends were cut back, 5 bases at V and 5 bases at J, with 15 bases in the middle. CDR3 nucleotides: TGTGCCAGTAGTCAGACACTCAAGGGGGAGACCCAGTACTTC. Its translation is CASSQTLKGETQYF.

CDR3 amino acids: CSGVGSGSAFIQYF. CDR3 DNA: TGCAGCGGCGTCGGTAGCGGGAGTGCCTTCATTCAGTACTTC. The chain has TRBV29-1 and TRBJ2-4, with TRBD2 matching over 9 bases. The CDR3 is 14 amino acids. The V and J ends lost 7 bases and 9 bases, in that order; junction bases with no gene match: 13. Germline loops: CDR1 SQVTM, CDR2 ANQGSEA.